Shown below are 27 T cell receptor beta chains from a single sample sequenced in a study of neurological immune-mediated disorders. TCRdb re-derived calls from the 5' RACE reads in MiXCR, one entry per CDR3 protein. The sample gives about 43,000 distinct CDR3 sequences, about 13% of which show up once; roughly 1.2% is in the top ten. The material sequenced was PBMCs. The receptors here all came from a female donor in good health.

This clonotype appeared many times. This chain links TRBV3-1 with TRBJ2-3; tentatively, D is TRBD1 or TRBD2 (5 bases each). The CDR3 is made up of 13 amino acids. V was clipped by 4 bases and J by 4 bases, with 9 bases between them. Germline V gene data show CDR1 as LGHDT and CDR2 as YNNKEL (reference sequence). CDR3: CASSRRGPDTQYF. In DNA, the CDR3 is TGTGCCAGCAGCCGACGGGGCCCAGATACGCAGTATTTT.

This clonotype was recorded at least ten times. V is TRBV12-3 or TRBV12-4 and J is TRBJ1-5; possibly TRBD1 for D (5 bases). The CDR3 covers 14 residues. V lost 7 bases to trimming and J lost 5 bases, with 15 bases between them. CDR3: CASTSRRDDQPQHF. The CDR3 nucleotides read TGTGCCAGCACCAGCCGCAGGGATGATCAGCCCCAGCATTTT.

The chain carries TRBV19 and TRBJ1-1; D ambiguous. CDR3 size: 13 residues. Germline V gene sequence: CDR1 LNHDA, CDR2 SQIVND (reference sequence). The ends were cut back, 7 bases at V and 4 bases at J, with 13 bases in the middle. Here the CDR3 reads CASIGKGSTEAFF. CDR3 sequence (DNA): TGTGCCAGTATCGGAAAGGGATCCACTGAAGCTTTCTTT.

Regarding this clonotype: Compared with germline, one end of the junction differs, possibly owing to a read error. The chain carries TRBV7-7 and TRBJ2-5, with D perhaps TRBD2 (6 bases). The germline gives CDR1 SSHAT, CDR2 FNYEAQ (reference sequence). The CDR3 length is 13 residues. CDR3: CASSFPGSETQYF. The DNA for the CDR3 is TGTGCTAGCAGCTTTCCCGGGAGTGAGACCCAGTACTTC.

This clonotype was observed many times. The chain couples TRBV5-1 to TRBJ1-2; D remains unclear. The CDR3 consists of 15 residues. The V gene lost 4 bases and the J gene lost 2 bases, with 15 bases spanning the gap. Germline CDR1 SGHRS, CDR2 YFSETQ. In nucleotides, the CDR3 is TGCGCCAGCAGCGGAACTCTAGGCGCAAACTATGGCTACACCTTC. It yields the protein CASSGTLGANYGYTF.

This clonotype has ten or more counts. The chain joins TRBV5-1 to TRBJ2-1; 7 bases line up with TRBD2. The CDR3 is 16 residues long. The V gene's germline CDR1 is SGHRS and CDR2 YFSETQ. After removal of 6 bases from V and 5 bases from J, the junction contained 14 bases not matched to a gene. The CDR3 region is CASTDPRAGVHNEQFF. The CDR3 DNA sequence: TGCGCCAGCACCGACCCCAGGGCGGGGGTCCACAATGAGCAGTTCTTC. Using reference TRBV5-1 and TRBJ2-1 for the parts outside the CDR3, the full variable domain is KAGVTQTPRYLIKTRGQQVTLSCSPISGHRSVSWYQQTPGQGLQFLFEYFSETQRNKGNFPGRFSGRQFSNSRSEMNVSTLELGDSALYLCASTDPRAGVHNEQFFGPGTRLTVL.

This sequence joins TRBV5-1 and TRBJ2-7; a weak D match, TRBD1 (5 bases). Trimming took off 4 bases at V and 3 bases at J, with 11 bases between the two ends. Germline V gives CDR1 SGHRS, CDR2 YFSETQ. The CDR3 has 13 amino acids. As DNA, the CDR3 is TGCGCCAGCAGCCAGCCAGGGATCTACGAGCAGTACTTC. Its translation: CASSQPGIYEQYF.

This clonotype was observed at least ten times. The V gene is TRBV20-1, the J gene TRBJ2-3, with D hard to call. The V and J ends lost 5 bases and 5 bases respectively, with 8 bases between them. The CDR3 runs to 11 residues. Germline V gene lookup returns CDR1 DFQATT and CDR2 SNEGSKA (reference sequence). The CDR3 DNA sequence: TGCAGTGCTGTATCGGGAGATACGCAGTATTTT. It specifies CSAVSGDTQYF.

This clonotype has at least ten counts. J is TRBJ1-1 and V is TRBV7-9; the D is unclear. CDR3 length: 13 residues. Trimming pared 4 bases from V and 0 bases from J, leaving 6 bases between. Germline V gene sequence: CDR1 SEHNR, CDR2 FQNEAQ (reference sequence). The CDR3 here is CASSYTVNTEAFF. The CDR3 DNA follows: TGTGCCAGCAGCTACACAGTGAACACTGAAGCTTTCTTT.

Concerning this clonotype: This could be a read error, since a much larger clone is one nucleotide away. The chain combines TRBV12-5 with TRBJ1-1, with D perhaps TRBD1 (6 bases). The CDR3 spans 15 residues. Germline lookup yields CDR1 LGHNT and CDR2 FRNRAP. Trimming removed 7 bases from V and 5 bases from J, with 20 bases in between. Here the CDR3 DNA reads TGTGCTAGTGCCCAAGGGTTGGGGGCGGGTACTGAAGCTTTCTTT. It encodes CASAQGLGAGTEAFF.

This clonotype was counted many times. For the CDR3, the DNA is TGCAGTGCTAGTGACAGGGTATATGGCTACACCTTC. Its translation: CSASDRVYGYTF. V usage is TRBV20-1 and J usage is TRBJ1-2; TRBD1 matches at 7 bases. J lost 5 bases, V lost 3 bases, and 3 bases had no gene match. CDR1 DFQATT and CDR2 SNEGSKA come from the germline V gene (reference sequence). This CDR3 region has 12 residues.

At least ten counts were recorded for this clonotype. The V and J genes are TRBV5-1 and TRBJ1-3; the D is unclear. Germline V gene sequence: CDR1 SGHRS, CDR2 YFSETQ. The germline V and J ends were trimmed by 1 base and 1 base, with 9 bases remaining between them. This CDR3 contains 15 residues. DNA of the CDR3: TGCGCCAGCAGCTTGTTACCGGGTTCTGGAAACACCATATATTTT. Its protein is CASSLLPGSGNTIYF.

This clonotype was counted many times. The chain has TRBV5-1 and TRBJ1-1; D may be TRBD1 (5 bases). Deletions cut 1 base from V and 3 bases from J, with 16 bases between. The CDR3 consists of 16 residues. Germline loops: CDR1 SGHRS, CDR2 YFSETQ. CDR3 sequence (DNA): TGCGCCAGCAGCTTGTCTGCGGGGCCGGGGGACACTGAAGCTTTCTTT. This codes for CASSLSAGPGDTEAFF.

This clonotype was picked up many times. The genes are TRBV29-1 and TRBJ1-1, with D possibly TRBD1 on 5 matching bases. This CDR3 is 12 amino acids long. Germline V gene lookup returns CDR1 SQVTM and CDR2 ANQGSEA. Trimming pared 7 bases from V and 4 bases from J, leaving 13 bases between. The CDR3: CSAAPGGTEAFF. The CDR3, as DNA: TGCAGCGCCGCGCCCGGGGGCACTGAAGCTTTCTTT.

This clonotype was counted many times. The genes are TRBV6-2 or TRBV6-3 and TRBJ2-6; D could derive from TRBD1 or TRBD2 (7 bases each). There are 17 residues in the CDR3. V was cut by 6 bases and J by 1 base, with 16 bases left in between. Looked up from germline, CDR1 is MNHEY and CDR2 is SVGEGT. CDR3 amino acids: CASRATGRGSGANVLTF. The CDR3 DNA reads as TGTGCCAGCAGAGCGACAGGGCGGGGGTCTGGGGCCAACGTCCTGACTTTC.

This clonotype was counted many times. The V and J genes are TRBV6-2 or TRBV6-3 and TRBJ2-7, with D perhaps TRBD2 (5 bases). The CDR3 loop spans 15 amino acids. V was pared by 2 bases and J by 0 bases, with 11 bases between. Germline lookup yields CDR1 MNHEY and CDR2 SVGEGT. CDR3 sequence: CASSYAGSSSYEQYF. In DNA form, the CDR3 reads TGTGCCAGCAGTTACGCGGGCTCAAGCTCCTACGAGCAGTACTTC.

This clonotype has at least ten counts. V gene TRBV20-1 combines with J gene TRBJ1-1; no clear D. In germline, CDR1 is DFQATT, CDR2 SNEGSKA (reference sequence). Between the trimmed V and J ends, which lost 0 bases and 5 bases, there was a span of 13 bases. The CDR3 has 14 amino acids. CDR3 sequence: CSARDQSGRTEAFF. The CDR3 DNA follows: TGCAGTGCTAGAGATCAGAGCGGGCGGACTGAAGCTTTCTTT.

This clonotype was observed many times. The chain employs TRBV10-3 and TRBJ2-1, with 8 nucleotides matching TRBD2. The V gene end was trimmed by 3 bases and the J gene end by 0 bases; junction bases not matched to a gene: 4. The CDR3 length is 16 residues. The germline CDR1 and CDR2 sequences are ENHRY and SYGVKD. The CDR3 sequence is CAISDTSGSSYNEQFF. CDR3 DNA: TGTGCCATCAGTGATACGAGCGGGAGCTCCTACAATGAGCAGTTCTTC.

The genes are TRBV12-3 or TRBV12-4 and TRBJ1-2, with a possible D match to TRBD1 (5 bases). The germline V and J ends were trimmed by 7 bases and 4 bases, with 13 bases remaining between them. The CDR3 length is 13 residues. The chain's CDR3 is CASTLQAGYGYTF. CDR3 coding DNA: TGTGCCAGCACCTTACAGGCGGGCTATGGCTACACCTTC.

This clonotype was observed a few times. The chain has TRBV7-3 and TRBJ2-2; the D gene is possibly TRBD1 (5 bases). This CDR3 region has 16 residues. Deletions cut 2 bases from V and 5 bases from J, with 15 bases between. Germline CDR1 and CDR2: SGHTA and FQGTGA. The DNA for the CDR3 is TGTGCCAGCAGCTTAGGTGCGACAGCCCTGACCGGGGAGCTGTTTTTT. Translation gives CASSLGATALTGELFF.

Ten or more counts support this clonotype. The chain couples TRBV30 to TRBJ2-1; no firm D call. CDR3 size: 13 residues. Germline V gene data show CDR1 as GTSNPN and CDR2 as SVGIG (reference sequence). V was shortened by 4 bases and J by 7 bases, with 14 bases between the two germline ends. As DNA, the CDR3 is TGTGCCTGGACTATACCGGGTACAAATGAGCAGTTCTTC. It encodes CAWTIPGTNEQFF.

The rearrangement joins TRBV20-1 to TRBJ1-2; D is possibly TRBD1 (5 bases). CDR1 and CDR2 from the germline V gene are DFQATT and SNEGSKA (reference sequence). V gave up 5 bases and J gave up 12 bases, with 19 bases separating them. The CDR3 is made up of 12 amino acids. In DNA form, the CDR3 reads TGCAGTGCTCGGTGCATCGGGGACGGCAACACCTTC. Protein sequence: CSARCIGDGNTF.

The sample holds many counts of this clonotype. The V call is TRBV5-1, the J call TRBJ1-1, with a weak D call TRBD1 (6 bases). The CDR3 runs 14 residues. The germline V gene encodes CDR1 SGHRS and CDR2 YFSETQ. Trimming took 0 bases from V and 4 from J, leaving 10 bases between them. The CDR3: CASSLDRVATEAFF. In DNA form, the CDR3 reads TGCGCCAGCAGCTTGGACAGGGTGGCCACTGAAGCTTTCTTT.

In its sample, this clonotype was seen many times. The CDR3 nucleotides read TGCGCCAGCAGCTTGGGGCGGGACGCTCCCTACGAGCAGTACTTC. The encoded protein is CASSLGRDAPYEQYF. This chain uses TRBV5-1 with TRBJ2-7, with D maybe TRBD2 (6 bases). Germline V CDR1 and CDR2: SGHRS, YFSETQ. The V end was cut by 0 bases, the J end by 2 bases, with 12 bases between. The CDR3 covers 15 residues. Full variable domain (remainder filled in from reference TRBV5-1 and TRBJ2-7): KAGVTQTPRYLIKTRGQQVTLSCSPISGHRSVSWYQQTPGQGLQFLFEYFSETQRNKGNFPGRFSGRQFSNSRSEMNVSTLELGDSALYLCASSLGRDAPYEQYFGPGTRLTVT.

This clonotype was observed many times. The chain has TRBV6-1 and TRBJ2-2, with D possibly TRBD2 on 7 matching bases. From germline, CDR1 is MNHNS and CDR2 SASEGT. V was clipped by 7 bases and J by 7 bases, with 13 bases between them. The CDR3 is 13 amino acids. CDR3: CASMRGRDGELFF. CDR3 DNA: TGTGCCAGCATGCGGGGGCGGGACGGGGAGCTGTTTTTT.

This clonotype came up many times. This chain connects TRBV10-3 to TRBJ2-1; D is uncertain. V shed 2 bases and J shed 2 bases, with 4 bases lying between them. Germline CDR1 reads ENHRY; CDR2 reads SYGVKD. CDR3 length equals 13 residues. The CDR3 region is CAISEATYNEQFF. The CDR3 DNA reads as TGTGCCATCAGTGAGGCCACCTACAATGAGCAGTTCTTC.

This clonotype was observed at least ten times. The rearrangement joins TRBV5-1 to TRBJ2-1; 8 bases map to TRBD1. Germline CDR1 and CDR2: SGHRS and YFSETQ. The CDR3 sequence is 16 residues long. The ends lost 0 bases at V and 2 bases at J; junction bases unmatched: 4. CDR3 in DNA: TGCGCCAGCAGCTTGGGCTCAGGGGGCGCCTACAATGAGCAGTTCTTC. As protein: CASSLGSGGAYNEQFF.